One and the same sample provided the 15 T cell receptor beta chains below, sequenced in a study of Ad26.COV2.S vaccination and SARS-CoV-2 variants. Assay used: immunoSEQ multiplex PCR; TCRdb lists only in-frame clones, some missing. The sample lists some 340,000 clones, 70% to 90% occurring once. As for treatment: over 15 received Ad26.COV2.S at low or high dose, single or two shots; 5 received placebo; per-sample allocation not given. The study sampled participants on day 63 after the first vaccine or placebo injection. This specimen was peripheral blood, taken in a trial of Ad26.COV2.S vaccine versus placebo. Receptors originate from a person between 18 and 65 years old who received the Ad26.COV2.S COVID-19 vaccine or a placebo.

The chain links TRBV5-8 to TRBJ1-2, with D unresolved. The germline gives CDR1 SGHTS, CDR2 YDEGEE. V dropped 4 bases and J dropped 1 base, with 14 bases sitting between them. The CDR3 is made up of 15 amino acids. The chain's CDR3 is CASSLYGYSNYGYTF. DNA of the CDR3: TGTGCCAGCAGCCTGTATGGATACAGTAACTATGGCTACACCTTC.

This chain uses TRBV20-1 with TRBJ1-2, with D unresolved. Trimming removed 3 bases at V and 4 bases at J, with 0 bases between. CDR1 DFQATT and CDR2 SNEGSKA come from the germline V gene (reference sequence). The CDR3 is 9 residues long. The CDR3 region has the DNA TGCAGTGCTAGCTATGGCTACACCTTC. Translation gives CSASYGYTF.

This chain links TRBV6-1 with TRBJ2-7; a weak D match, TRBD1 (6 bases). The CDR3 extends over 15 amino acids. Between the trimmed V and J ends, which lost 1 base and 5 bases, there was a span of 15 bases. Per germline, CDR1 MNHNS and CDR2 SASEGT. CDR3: CASSEGRGRGHEQYF. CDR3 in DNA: TGTGCCAGCAGTGAAGGCAGGGGAAGAGGCCACGAGCAGTACTTC.

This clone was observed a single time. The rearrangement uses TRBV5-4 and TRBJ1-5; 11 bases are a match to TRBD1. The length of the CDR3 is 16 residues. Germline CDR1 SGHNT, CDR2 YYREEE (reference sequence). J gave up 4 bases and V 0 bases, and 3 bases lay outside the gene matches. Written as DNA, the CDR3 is TGTGCCAGCAGCTTGGGTGGGACAGGGGGAAATCAGCCCCAGCATTTT. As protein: CASSLGGTGGNQPQHF.

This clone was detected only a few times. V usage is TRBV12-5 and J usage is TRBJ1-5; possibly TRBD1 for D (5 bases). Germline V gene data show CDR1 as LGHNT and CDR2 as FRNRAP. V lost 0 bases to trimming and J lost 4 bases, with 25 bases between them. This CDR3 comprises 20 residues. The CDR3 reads CASGLVLTGTDVMRNQPQHF. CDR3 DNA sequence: TGTGCTAGTGGTTTGGTGCTTACCGGGACGGACGTAATGAGGAATCAGCCCCAGCATTTT.

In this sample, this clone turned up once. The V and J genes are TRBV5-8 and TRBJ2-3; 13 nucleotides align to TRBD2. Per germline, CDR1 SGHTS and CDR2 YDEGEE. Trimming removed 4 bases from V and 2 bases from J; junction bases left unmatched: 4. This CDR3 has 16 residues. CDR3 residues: CASSVGTSGTTDTQYF. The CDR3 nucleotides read TGTGCCAGCAGCGTCGGGACTAGCGGGACCACAGATACGCAGTATTTT.

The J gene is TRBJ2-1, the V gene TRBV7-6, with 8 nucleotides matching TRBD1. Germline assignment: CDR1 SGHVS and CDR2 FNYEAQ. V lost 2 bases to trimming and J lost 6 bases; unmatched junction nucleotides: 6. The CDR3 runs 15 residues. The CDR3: CASSLRVTGVNEQFF. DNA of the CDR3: TGTGCCAGCAGCTTACGTGTGACAGGGGTCAATGAGCAGTTCTTC.

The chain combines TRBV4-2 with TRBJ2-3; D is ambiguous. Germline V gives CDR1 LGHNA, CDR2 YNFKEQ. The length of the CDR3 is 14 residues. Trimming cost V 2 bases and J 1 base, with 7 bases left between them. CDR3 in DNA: TGTGCCAGCAGCCAAAAAGGAGGCACAGATACGCAGTATTTT. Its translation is CASSQKGGTDTQYF.

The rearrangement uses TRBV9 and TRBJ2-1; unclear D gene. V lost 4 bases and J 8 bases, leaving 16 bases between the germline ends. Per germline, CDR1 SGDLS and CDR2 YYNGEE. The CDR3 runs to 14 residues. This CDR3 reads CASSSRMETDEQFF. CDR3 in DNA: TGTGCCAGCAGCTCACGTATGGAAACGGATGAGCAGTTCTTC.

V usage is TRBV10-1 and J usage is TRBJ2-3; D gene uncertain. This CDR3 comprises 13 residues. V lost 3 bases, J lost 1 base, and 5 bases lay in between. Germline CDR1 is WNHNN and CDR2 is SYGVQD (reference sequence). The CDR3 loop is CASSDEGTDTQYF. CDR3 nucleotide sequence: TGCGCCAGCAGTGACGAGGGCACAGATACGCAGTATTTT.

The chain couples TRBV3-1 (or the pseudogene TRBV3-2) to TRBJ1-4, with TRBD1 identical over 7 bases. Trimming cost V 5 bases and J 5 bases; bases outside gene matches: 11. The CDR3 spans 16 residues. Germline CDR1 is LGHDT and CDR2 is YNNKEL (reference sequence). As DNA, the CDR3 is TGTGCCAGCAGCACCAATCACAGGGGCCAGAATGAAAAACTGTTTTTT. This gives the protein CASSTNHRGQNEKLFF.

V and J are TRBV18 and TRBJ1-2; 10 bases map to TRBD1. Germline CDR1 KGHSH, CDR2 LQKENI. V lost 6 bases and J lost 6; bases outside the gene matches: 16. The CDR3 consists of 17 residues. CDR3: CASSPTPDRGHGDGYTF. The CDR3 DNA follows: TGTGCCAGCTCCCCTACCCCCGACAGGGGGCATGGGGATGGCTACACCTTC.

The DNA of the CDR3 is TGTGCCACCAGGGGGTTGCAGAGAGAAAGTCACACTGAAGCTTTCTTT. Protein sequence: CATRGLQRESHTEAFF. The rearrangement uses TRBV25-1 and TRBJ1-1, with TRBD1 matching over 7 bases. The length of the CDR3 is 16 residues. Germline trimming cut 10 bases from V and 3 bases from J; bases unmatched to any gene: 17. Germline lookup yields CDR1 MGHDK and CDR2 SYGVNS.

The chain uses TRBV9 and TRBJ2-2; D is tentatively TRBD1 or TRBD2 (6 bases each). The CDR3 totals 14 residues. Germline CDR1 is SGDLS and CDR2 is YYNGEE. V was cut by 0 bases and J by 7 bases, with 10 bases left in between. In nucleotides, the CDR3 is TGTGCCAGCAGCGTAGTAGGGGGGAGCGGGGAGCTGTTTTTT. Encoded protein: CASSVVGGSGELFF. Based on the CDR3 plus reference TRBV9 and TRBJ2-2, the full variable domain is DSGVTQTPKHLITATGQRVTLRCSPRSGDLSVYWYQQSLDQGLQFLIQYYNGEERAKGNILERFSAQQFPDLHSELNLSSLELGDSALYFCASSVVGGSGELFFGEGSRLTVL.

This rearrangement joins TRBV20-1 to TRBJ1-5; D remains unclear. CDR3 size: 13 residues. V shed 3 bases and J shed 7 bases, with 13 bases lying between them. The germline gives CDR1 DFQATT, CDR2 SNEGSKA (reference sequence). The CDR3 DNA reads TGCAGTGCTAGTGACCCCGGGAACCAGCCCCAGCATTTT. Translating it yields CSASDPGNQPQHF.